The 22 T cell receptor beta chains listed next were all sequenced from one sample in a study of molecular identifiers for immune sequencing clone quantification. From the PCR reads, TCRdb called clonotypes with MiXCR, one entry per CDR3 protein. The data show about 640,000 distinct CDR3 sequences, just under 20% seen once. Sequencing was done on a sample of naive CD8+ T cells from blood, with Jurkat cell RNA spiked in. Subset defined: FACS-sorted CD8+CD4-CCR7+CD45RA+ naive T cells. The receptors shown here come from a human donor in good health. Some libraries in this study had Jurkat cell RNA spiked in.

This clonotype was seen ten or more times. The chain uses TRBV7-2 and TRBJ2-7; D call uncertain. Germline lookup yields CDR1 SGHTA and CDR2 FQGNSA. Trimming shortened V by 5 bases and J by 6 bases, and 20 bases separated the two germline ends. The CDR3 covers 15 residues. The CDR3 region is CASSATRSSPIEQYF. The CDR3 nucleotides read TGTGCCAGCAGCGCGACACGATCATCCCCCATCGAGCAGTACTTC.

This clonotype was detected many times. The V and J genes are TRBV11-2 and TRBJ2-1, with a tentative D call TRBD1 (5 bases). Germline assignment: CDR1 SGHAT and CDR2 FQNNGV. Trimming stripped 3 bases from V and 8 bases from J, with 11 bases between. The CDR3 spans 13 residues. CDR3 nucleotides: TGTGCCAGCAGCTTTCTCAGGGTTGATGAGCAGTTCTTC. Translation gives CASSFLRVDEQFF.

There are many counts of this clonotype. The rearrangement joins TRBV29-1 to TRBJ1-3, with 9 nucleotides matching TRBD1. The CDR3 covers 14 residues. The germline V gene encodes CDR1 SQVTM and CDR2 ANQGSEA. V trimming: 4 bases; J trimming: 3 bases; junction bases outside the gene matches: 4. The CDR3 spells CSVGGTGRGNTIYF. The CDR3 DNA is TGCAGCGTTGGTGGGACAGGGCGTGGAAACACCATATATTTT.

This clonotype was seen only a few times. The chain joins TRBV7-9 to TRBJ2-7; the D gene is possibly TRBD1 (5 bases). V lost 1 base to trimming and J lost 5 bases, with 12 bases between them. The germline V gene has CDR1 SEHNR and CDR2 FQNEAQ (reference sequence). This CDR3 contains 14 residues. The CDR3 here is CASSLVAGINEQYF. Here the CDR3 DNA reads TGTGCCAGCAGCTTAGTGGCAGGGATAAACGAGCAGTACTTC.

This clonotype was picked up many times. The chain couples TRBV4-3 to TRBJ1-1, with unresolved D. In germline, CDR1 is LGHNA, CDR2 YSLEER. Trimming left V 0 bases short and J 3 bases short, with 8 bases between. This CDR3 is 14 amino acids long. In nucleotides, the CDR3 is TGCGCCAGCAGCCAAGATCAAGGTTACACTGAAGCTTTCTTT. Protein: CASSQDQGYTEAFF.

This clonotype was seen at least ten times. This chain uses TRBV24-1 with TRBJ2-2; a possible D gene is TRBD2 (6 bases). The germline V and J ends were trimmed by 0 bases and 2 bases, with 12 bases remaining between them. The CDR3 spans 17 residues. CDR1 is KGHDR, CDR2 SFDVKD, per germline. CDR3 DNA sequence: TGTGCCACCAGTGATTTGGACCTGGGGGGTAACACCGGGGAGCTGTTTTTT. Translated: CATSDLDLGGNTGELFF.

In this sample, this clonotype turned up many times. The chain uses TRBV7-7 and TRBJ2-5, with 9 bases fitting TRBD2. CDR1 SSHAT and CDR2 FNYEAQ come from the germline V gene (reference sequence). Germline trimming cut 2 bases from V and 3 bases from J; bases unmatched to any gene: 7. The CDR3 spans 16 residues. The CDR3 protein is CASSLRFSGGKETQYF. In DNA form, the CDR3 reads TGTGCCAGCAGCTTAAGGTTTAGCGGGGGTAAAGAGACCCAGTACTTC.

This clonotype has more than one count but fewer than ten. The CDR3 here is CASNQRRDRGNTIYF. CDR3 coding DNA: TGTGCCAGCAACCAGCGTAGGGACAGGGGAAACACCATATATTTT. The chain employs TRBV3-2 and TRBJ1-3; the DNA was not compared with TRBD1, the D call given in the table. TRBV3-2 is a pseudogene locus. The CDR3 is made up of 15 amino acids.

In its sample, this clonotype was seen a few times. The chain recombines TRBV6-5 with TRBJ2-1; 12 bases map to TRBD2. CDR1 is MNHEY, CDR2 SVGAGI, per germline. V was pared by 2 bases and J by 4 bases, with 0 bases of the junction left unmatched. The CDR3 runs to 15 residues. The CDR3 DNA sequence: TGTGCCAGCAGTTACCTAGCGGGGGGGTACAATGAGCAGTTCTTC. Amino acid sequence: CASSYLAGGYNEQFF.

V gene TRBV19 combines with J gene TRBJ2-1, with D possibly being TRBD1 (6 bases). In germline, CDR1 is LNHDA, CDR2 SQIVND (reference sequence). The CDR3 extends over 14 amino acids. The V and J ends lost 1 base and 9 bases respectively, with 13 bases between them. The CDR3, as DNA: TGTGCCAGTAGTATAGCCGGGACATTCCGTGAGCAGTTCTTC. Translated: CASSIAGTFREQFF. The full variable domain, with the rest looked up from reference TRBV19 and TRBJ2-1, is DGGITQSPKYLFRKEGQNVTLSCEQNLNHDAMYWYRQDPGQGLRLIYYSQIVNDFQKGDIAEGYSVSREKKESFPLTVTSAQKNPTAFYLCASSIAGTFREQFFGPGTRLTVL.

This clonotype has only a few counts. The chain uses TRBV4-3 and TRBJ2-7, with 8 bases aligning to TRBD1. This CDR3 comprises 16 residues. Germline CDR1 and CDR2: LGHNA and YSLEER. V gave up 1 base and J gave up 2 bases; unmatched junction bases: 7. CDR3 amino acids: CASSQGWTGWTYEQYF. Written as DNA, the CDR3 is TGCGCCAGCAGCCAAGGGTGGACAGGGTGGACCTACGAGCAGTACTTC.

The J gene is TRBJ2-5, the V gene TRBV18, with D maybe TRBD2 (6 bases). Trimming took 1 base from V and 5 from J, leaving 11 bases between them. The CDR3 covers 14 residues. The V gene's germline CDR1 is KGHSH and CDR2 LQKENI. The DNA for the CDR3 is TGTGCCAGCTCACCACGCGGGGCGATCGAGACCCAGTACTTC. Its translation: CASSPRGAIETQYF.

At least ten counts were recorded for this clonotype. The genes are TRBV6-1 and TRBJ2-3, with TRBD2 as a possible D gene (5 bases). This CDR3 spans 16 amino acids. V was trimmed by 3 bases and J by 0 bases, leaving 13 bases between them. From germline, CDR1 is MNHNS and CDR2 SASEGT. The CDR3 region has the DNA TGTGCCAGCAGTGACTGGACTGATTCTAGCACAGATACGCAGTATTTT. This encodes CASSDWTDSSTDTQYF.

In this sample, this clonotype turned up many times. This chain links TRBV21-1 with TRBJ1-1. TRBV21-1 is reported as a pseudogene. CDR3 length equals 14 residues. The CDR3 spells CASSKGRLYTEAFF. The CDR3 coding sequence is TGTGCCAGCAGCAAGGGCAGATTGTACACTGAAGCTTTCTTT.

The V gene is TRBV4-3, the J gene TRBJ2-7; D is tentatively TRBD1 or TRBD2 (5 bases each). CDR3 length equals 14 residues. Trimming left V 1 base short and J 6 bases short, with 13 bases between. Per germline, CDR1 LGHNA and CDR2 YSLEER. CDR3 protein: CASSQVRGEPEQYF. The CDR3 region has the DNA TGCGCCAGCAGCCAAGTAAGAGGGGAACCCGAGCAGTACTTC.

In nucleotides, the CDR3 is TGTGCCACCAGCAGAGATCCGGGACAGGGCCAGCCCCAGCATTTT. Amino acids: CATSRDPGQGQPQHF. V is TRBV15 and J is TRBJ1-5; 9 bases are a match to TRBD1. The length of the CDR3 is 15 residues. Trimming removed 0 bases from V and 7 bases from J; junction bases left unmatched: 4. Looked up from germline, CDR1 is LNHNV and CDR2 is YYDKDF (reference sequence).

About this clonotype: A read error is possible here, since a much larger clone lies one base away. This chain connects TRBV7-9 to TRBJ2-5, with 11 bases lining up with TRBD2. The CDR3 covers 16 residues. Germline CDR1 reads SEHNR; CDR2 reads FQNEAQ (reference sequence). The CDR3 region has the DNA TGTGCCAGCGGCTTTGCGACTAGCGGGGAGAGGGAGACCCAGTACTTC. This gives the protein CASGFATSGERETQYF.

V gene TRBV10-3 combines with J gene TRBJ2-1; D could derive from TRBD1 or TRBD2 (5 bases each). CDR1 and CDR2 (germline): ENHRY, SYGVKD. Trimming left V 4 bases short and J 6 bases short, with 16 bases between. The CDR3 length is 15 residues. Here the CDR3 reads CAISVGTVSVNEQFF. CDR3 coding DNA: TGTGCCATCAGTGTAGGGACGGTCAGTGTCAATGAGCAGTTCTTC.

In this sample, this clonotype turned up a few times. This chain links TRBV19 with TRBJ2-7; TRBD2 aligns across 13 bases. The CDR3 runs 17 residues. The V and J ends lost 6 bases and 3 bases, in that order; junction bases with no gene match: 11. The germline CDR1 and CDR2 sequences are LNHDA and SQIVND (reference sequence). CDR3 protein: CASSPGLAGKYNYEQYF. The CDR3 DNA reads TGTGCCAGTAGCCCGGGACTAGCGGGAAAGTACAACTACGAGCAGTACTTC.

This clonotype has ten or more counts. This chain uses TRBV28 with TRBJ2-7, with no clear D. Trimming pared 5 bases from V and 2 bases from J, leaving 16 bases between. The germline gives CDR1 MDHEN, CDR2 SYDVKM. This CDR3 comprises 15 residues. In DNA form, the CDR3 reads TGTGCCAGCAGTCCCCCGCTCGTCGGCCCCTACGAGCAGTACTTC. Its translation: CASSPPLVGPYEQYF.

About this clonotype itself: A read error may be the cause here, since a much bigger clone is one base away. The gene calls are TRBV6-7 and TRBJ1-6; perhaps TRBD1 as D (5 bases). TRBV6-7 is classed as an ORF, of uncertain function. This CDR3 comprises 12 residues. Trimming pared 11 bases from V and 10 bases from J, leaving 15 bases between. This CDR3 reads CALDSDKSPLHF. The CDR3 nucleotides read TGTGCCCTCGATTCGGACAAGTCACCCCTCCACTTT.

The table lists this clonotype with many counts. J is TRBJ2-7 and V is TRBV6-6; D gene uncertain. The germline gives CDR1 MNHNY, CDR2 SVGAGI (reference sequence). This CDR3 region has 14 residues. The V end was cut by 4 bases, the J end by 0 bases, with 10 bases between. The CDR3 is CASSLIDTSYEQYF. The CDR3 nucleotides read TGTGCCAGCAGTTTAATCGACACCTCCTACGAGCAGTACTTC.